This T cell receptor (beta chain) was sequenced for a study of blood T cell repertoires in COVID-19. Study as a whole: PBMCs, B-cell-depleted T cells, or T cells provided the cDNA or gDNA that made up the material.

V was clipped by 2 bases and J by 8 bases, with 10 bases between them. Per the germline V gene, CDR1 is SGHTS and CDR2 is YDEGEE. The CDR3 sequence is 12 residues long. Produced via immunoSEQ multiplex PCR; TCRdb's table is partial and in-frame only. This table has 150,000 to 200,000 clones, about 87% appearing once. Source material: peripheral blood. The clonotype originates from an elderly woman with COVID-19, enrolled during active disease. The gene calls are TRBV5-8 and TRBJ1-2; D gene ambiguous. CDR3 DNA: TGTGCCAGCAGCTTCAAAACGGGAGGCTACACCTTC. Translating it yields CASSFKTGGYTF.